Shown below are 3 T cell receptor beta chains from a single sample sequenced in a study of CD8+ T cells in alopecia areata. RNA was extracted and reverse transcribed into cDNA as the sequencing template. The data were produced by immunoSEQ multiplex PCR, yet TCRdb's version contains in-frame clones alone and is incomplete. The table records some 200,000 clones, more than 45% of them present only once. Treatment given: oral pan-JAK inhibitor, 5-10 mg twice daily. Sequencing was performed on CD4+ T cells sorted from blood, taken at week 4, from a patient treated with tofacitinib. These receptors all stem from a human donor with alopecia areata.

Only a few counts were recorded for this clone. The V and J genes are TRBV11-3 and TRBJ1-1; no clear D. The CDR3 has 13 residues. Germline assignment: CDR1 SGHNT and CDR2 YENEEA. Trimming took 3 bases from V and 4 from J, leaving 9 bases between them. The CDR3 nucleotides read TGTGCCAGCAGCTTCGCAGAGATCACTGAAGCTTTCTTT. Protein product: CASSFAEITEAFF.

The DNA of the CDR3 is TGCGCCAGCAGCTCAGGGGTGGTGAGCACTGAAGCTTTCTTT. This encodes CASSSGVVSTEAFF. The gene calls are TRBV5-1 and TRBJ1-1; the D gene is possibly TRBD1 (6 bases). Trimming cost V 3 bases and J 4 bases, with 13 bases left between them. Germline V gene lookup returns CDR1 SGHRS and CDR2 YFSETQ. This CDR3 has 14 residues.

In this sample, this clone turned up once. The J gene is TRBJ2-3, the V gene TRBV6-1, with 9 bases aligning to TRBD1. Trimming at V came to 6 bases and at J to 3 bases, leaving 4 bases not matched to a gene. Germline lookup yields CDR1 MNHNS and CDR2 SASEGT. This CDR3 spans 14 amino acids. The CDR3 spells CASRRGTGTDTQYF. The CDR3 DNA reads TGTGCCAGCAGGAGGGGGACAGGGACAGATACGCAGTATTTT.